The present T cell receptor beta chain was sequenced within a study of blood T cell repertoires in COVID-19. Turning to the study itself: Acute and convalescent COVID-19 samples came from the United States, Italy and Spain. Nucleic acid was either cDNA or gDNA, and it came from T cells, B-cell-depleted T cells, or PBMCs.

The CDR3 has 13 amino acids. V was shortened by 6 bases and J by 5 bases, with 14 bases between the two germline ends. Per the study methods: Nucleated cell counts were estimated from reference gene primer amplification. Sequencing was performed with immunoSEQ multiplex PCR; in TCRdb, only in-frame clones are kept and a portion is missing. That table is the source of V, J and clone size, and D and trimming were worked out from the DNA. The top ten clones hold around 3% of a sample with hundreds of thousands of clones, 70% to 90% of them seen once. The V call is TRBV12-3 or TRBV12-4, the J call TRBJ2-7; a possible D gene is TRBD1 (6 bases). The clonotype originates from a man between 18 and 29 years old with active or convalescent COVID-19. The sample comprised peripheral blood. The CDR3 DNA reads TGTGCCAGCAGCCTGTATCAGGGGAACGAGCAGTACTTC. Amino acid sequence: CASSLYQGNEQYF.